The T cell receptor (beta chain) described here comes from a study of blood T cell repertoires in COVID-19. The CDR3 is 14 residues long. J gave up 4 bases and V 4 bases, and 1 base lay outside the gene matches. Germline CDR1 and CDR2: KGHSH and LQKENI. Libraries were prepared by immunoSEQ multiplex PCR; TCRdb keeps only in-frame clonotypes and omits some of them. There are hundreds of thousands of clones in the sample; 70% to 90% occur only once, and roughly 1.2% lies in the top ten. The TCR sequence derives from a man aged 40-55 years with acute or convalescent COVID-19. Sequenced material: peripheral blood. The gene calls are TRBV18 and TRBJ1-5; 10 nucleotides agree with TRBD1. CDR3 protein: CASSRGQGNQPQHF. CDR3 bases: TGTGCCAGCTCACGGGGACAGGGGAATCAGCCCCAGCATTTT.